Listed here are 23 T cell receptor beta chains from one sample, sequenced in a study of a mutant IDH1 vaccine in newly diagnosed glioma. Clones were read by immunoSEQ multiplex PCR, and TCRdb kept only the in-frame ones, dropping some. Among 55,000 to 70,000 clones listed, 79% were seen once. Time point given: baseline, week 1 (first vaccination visit). Treatment in this sample: pre-vaccination baseline after standard-of-care therapy. The sample was PBMCs, taken from a glioma patient treated with radiotherapy, temozolomide or both. The receptor set was obtained from a man aged 50 to 59 with glioma.

V and J are TRBV5-1 and TRBJ2-5; possibly TRBD2 for D (5 bases). CDR1 and CDR2 (germline): SGHRS, YFSETQ. This CDR3 comprises 12 residues. V lost 4 bases and J lost 5, with 9 bases in between. The CDR3 spells CASSPERETQYF. The CDR3 DNA reads TGCGCCAGCAGCCCCGAGCGGGAGACCCAGTACTTC.

The chain links TRBV9 to TRBJ1-2; TRBD1 agrees at 8 bases. The CDR3 is 15 residues long. Germline CDR1 SGDLS, CDR2 YYNGEE. The V gene end was trimmed by 4 bases and the J gene end by 4 bases; junction bases not matched to a gene: 9. CDR3 DNA: TGTGCCAGCAGCCCTGAAGGACAGGGTAGCTATGGCTACACCTTC. Residues: CASSPEGQGSYGYTF.

This clone appeared a single time. The chain employs TRBV5-6 and TRBJ1-1; D possibly corresponds to TRBD1 (6 bases). V dropped 4 bases and J dropped 1 base, with 8 bases sitting between them. Germline V gene sequence: CDR1 SGHDT, CDR2 YYEEEE. The CDR3 spans 13 residues. The CDR3 here is CASSIQGNTEAFF. The CDR3 DNA is TGTGCCAGCAGCATACAGGGGAACACTGAAGCTTTCTTT.

The rearrangement uses TRBV18 and TRBJ1-1; TRBD1 is a possible D gene (6 bases). The V gene lost 6 bases and the J gene lost 5 bases, with 19 bases spanning the gap. Germline loops: CDR1 KGHSH, CDR2 LQKENI. The CDR3 has 15 amino acids. CDR3: CASSSPARGVTEAFF. For the CDR3, the DNA is TGTGCCAGCTCCTCTCCCGCGAGGGGGGTTACTGAAGCTTTCTTT. Full variable domain (rest looked up from reference TRBV18 and TRBJ1-1): NAGVMQNPRHLVRRRGQEARLRCSPMKGHSHVYWYRQLPEEGLKFMVYLQKENIIDESGMPKERFSAEFPKEGPSILRIQQVVRGDSAAYFCASSSPARGVTEAFFGQGTRLTVV.

The chain recombines TRBV6-5 with TRBJ1-6; D ambiguous. This CDR3 is 15 amino acids long. V lost 7 bases to trimming and J lost 9 bases, with 19 bases between them. The germline V gene encodes CDR1 MNHEY and CDR2 SVGAGI. The CDR3 region is CASTSTGPALSPLHF. In nucleotides, the CDR3 is TGTGCCAGCACCTCGACTGGGCCCGCCCTTTCACCCCTCCACTTT.

This clone was seen a single time. For the CDR3, the DNA is TGTGCCACCAGCCCCCGACAGACCAATCAGCCCCAGCATTTT. It is translated as CATSPRQTNQPQHF. V is TRBV15 and J is TRBJ1-5; possibly TRBD1 for D (5 bases). Per germline, CDR1 LNHNV and CDR2 YYDKDF (reference sequence). Trimming left V 5 bases short and J 3 bases short, with 11 bases between. CDR3 size: 14 residues.

This clone was counted a single time. The chain couples TRBV7-2 to TRBJ1-1, with D unresolved. This CDR3 comprises 13 residues. V dropped 4 bases and J dropped 4 bases, with 10 bases sitting between them. Germline values: CDR1 SGHTA, CDR2 FQGNSA. The CDR3 protein is CASSSEEVTEAFF. DNA for the CDR3: TGTGCCAGCAGCTCTGAAGAGGTCACTGAAGCTTTCTTT.

The gene calls are TRBV30 and TRBJ2-1; D is ambiguous. CDR1 is GTSNPN, CDR2 SVGIG, per germline (reference sequence). V lost 1 base and J 3 bases, leaving 13 bases between the germline ends. The CDR3 is made up of 15 amino acids. CDR3 nucleotides: TGTGCCTGGAGTGAAAAAGGACCGAACTACAATGAGCAGTTCTTC. Protein: CAWSEKGPNYNEQFF. Using reference TRBV30 and TRBJ2-1 for the parts outside the CDR3, the full variable domain is SQTIHQWPATLVQPVGSPLSLECTVEGTSNPNLYWYRQAAGRGLQLLFYSVGIGQISSEVPQNLSASRPQDRQFILSSKKLLLSDSGFYLCAWSEKGPNYNEQFFGPGTRLTVL.

This chain joins TRBV7-8 and TRBJ1-2, with a tentative D call TRBD1 (5 bases). CDR3 length: 11 amino acids. Germline V gene sequence: CDR1 SGHVS, CDR2 FQNEAQ. V lost 5 bases, J lost 8 bases, and 9 bases lay in between. CDR3 protein: CASSEWGGYTF. The CDR3 DNA reads as TGTGCCAGCAGCGAATGGGGCGGCTACACCTTC.

This chain connects TRBV5-1 to TRBJ2-7, with D unclear. Trimming stripped 0 bases from V and 3 bases from J, with 10 bases between. This CDR3 has 14 residues. The germline V gene encodes CDR1 SGHRS and CDR2 YFSETQ. CDR3 amino acids: CASSLESGNYEQYF. CDR3 nucleotides: TGCGCCAGCAGCTTGGAGTCCGGAAACTACGAGCAGTACTTC.

The V gene is TRBV6-1, the J gene TRBJ1-6, with no clear D. Trimming cost V 6 bases and J 13 bases, with 13 bases left between them. CDR3 length: 12 residues. Germline CDR1 is MNHNS and CDR2 is SASEGT. This CDR3 reads CASSLTSVPLHF. In nucleotides, the CDR3 is TGTGCCAGCAGCCTAACGTCCGTCCCCCTCCACTTT.

The chain combines TRBV19 with TRBJ1-5, with D possibly being TRBD1 (5 bases). This CDR3 is 14 amino acids long. V was cut by 3 bases and J by 1 base, with 7 bases left in between. CDR1 is LNHDA, CDR2 SQIVND, per germline (reference sequence). The CDR3 region is CASSIWDSNQPQHF. The CDR3 coding sequence is TGTGCCAGTAGTATCTGGGACAGCAATCAGCCCCAGCATTTT.

The chain is built from TRBV4-1 and TRBJ1-1; TRBD1 might be the D (5 bases). The CDR3 has 16 residues. Trimming took off 2 bases at V and 0 bases at J, with 13 bases between the two ends. Germline loops: CDR1 MGHRA, CDR2 YSYEKL. The CDR3 is CASSQPSTVLNTEAFF. CDR3 nucleotide sequence: TGCGCCAGCAGCCAACCCTCGACAGTACTGAACACTGAAGCTTTCTTT.

The J gene is TRBJ2-3, the V gene TRBV5-1, with D tentatively TRBD2 (6 bases). Germline V CDR1 and CDR2: SGHRS, YFSETQ. V lost 5 bases, J lost 2 bases, and 18 bases lay in between. The CDR3 covers 16 residues. The CDR3, as DNA: TGCGCCAGCAGATCGGTGGAGGGAGGTCCCACAGATACGCAGTATTTT. Translated, it gives CASRSVEGGPTDTQYF. Looking up the rest from reference TRBV5-1 and TRBJ2-3 gives the full variable domain: KAGVTQTPRYLIKTRGQQVTLSCSPISGHRSVSWYQQTPGQGLQFLFEYFSETQRNKGNFPGRFSGRQFSNSRSEMNVSTLELGDSALYLCASRSVEGGPTDTQYFGPGTRLTVL.

The chain is built from TRBV15 and TRBJ2-2, with D perhaps matching TRBD2 (5 bases). CDR1 LNHNV and CDR2 YYDKDF come from the germline V gene (reference sequence). The ends were cut back, 2 bases at V and 0 bases at J, with 10 bases in the middle. The CDR3 sequence is 16 residues long. CDR3 nucleotides: TGTGCCACCAGCAGATTTGAGGGCTCGAACACCGGGGAGCTGTTTTTT. It encodes CATSRFEGSNTGELFF.

CDR3 amino acids: CASTLGGRADQPQHF. The CDR3 region has the DNA TGTGCCAGCACCCTTGGCGGGAGGGCCGATCAGCCCCAGCATTTT. The chain is built from TRBV21-1 and TRBJ1-5. TRBV21-1 is described as a pseudogene. This CDR3 contains 15 residues.

The chain has TRBV5-1 and TRBJ1-2, with D possibly TRBD1 on 5 matching bases. This CDR3 is built from 14 residues. The germline V and J ends were trimmed by 2 bases and 7 bases, with 15 bases remaining between them. The germline V gene encodes CDR1 SGHRS and CDR2 YFSETQ. CDR3 DNA: TGCGCCAGCAGCTTAGAGGGGAGTGAAAGTGGCTACACCTTC. The encoded protein is CASSLEGSESGYTF.

The CDR3 sequence is CASSPGDYEQYF. For the CDR3, the DNA is TGTGCCAGCTCACCAGGGGACTACGAGCAGTACTTC. V and J are TRBV18 and TRBJ2-7; D is ambiguous. With 2 bases removed from V and 3 bases from J, the gap between germline ends came to 5 bases. Germline V gene lookup returns CDR1 KGHSH and CDR2 LQKENI. The CDR3 length is 12 residues.

V gene TRBV9 combines with J gene TRBJ1-5; the D is unclear. The V end was cut by 3 bases, the J end by 9 bases, with 13 bases between. Germline V gives CDR1 SGDLS, CDR2 YYNGEE. This CDR3 has 13 amino acids. The CDR3 reads CASSETELGPQHF. The DNA for the CDR3 is TGTGCCAGCAGCGAGACGGAGTTGGGGCCCCAGCATTTT.

The chain is built from TRBV6-5 and TRBJ2-7; 7 bases line up with TRBD1. Per germline, CDR1 MNHEY and CDR2 SVGAGI. V lost 6 bases to trimming and J lost 3 bases; unmatched junction nucleotides: 2. The CDR3 runs 12 residues. CDR3 coding DNA: TGTGCCAGCAGCAGACAGGGCTACGAGCAGTACTTC. It specifies CASSRQGYEQYF.

This clone was seen a few times. Distinct nucleotide sequences in the sample also encode this CDR3. The rearrangement links TRBV29-1 to TRBJ1-1; no reliable D call. Trimming pared 7 bases from V and 1 base from J, leaving 13 bases between. CDR1 and CDR2 (germline): SQVTM, ANQGSEA. The CDR3 sequence is 13 residues long. The CDR3 DNA follows: TGCAGCGCCCGCGTAGGTGGGAACACTGAAGCTTTCTTT. Translating gives CSARVGGNTEAFF.

The chain has TRBV25-1 and TRBJ2-2; no clear D gene. V dropped 3 bases and J dropped 0 bases, with 8 bases sitting between them. The CDR3 loop spans 15 amino acids. The germline V gene has CDR1 MGHDK and CDR2 SYGVNS. CDR3 in DNA: TGTGCCAGCAGTGACTTGTTCGCGAACACCGGGGAGCTGTTTTTT. It specifies CASSDLFANTGELFF. The full variable domain, completed using reference TRBV25-1 and TRBJ2-2, is EADIYQTPRYLVIGTGKKITLECSQTMGHDKMYWYQQDPGMELHLIHYSYGVNSTEKGDLSSESTVSRIRTEHFPLTLESARPSHTSQYLCASSDLFANTGELFFGEGSRLTVL.

V usage is TRBV19 and J usage is TRBJ2-7; D is possibly TRBD1 (5 bases). Germline lookup yields CDR1 LNHDA and CDR2 SQIVND (reference sequence). Trimming removed 5 bases from V and 2 bases from J, with 16 bases in between. The CDR3 covers 15 residues. The CDR3 is CASSPRQGPTYEQYF. The CDR3 DNA reads as TGTGCCAGTAGTCCTCGGCAGGGCCCCACCTACGAGCAGTACTTC.